The 28 T cell receptor beta chains presented below share a single source sample, sequenced in a study of blood T cell repertoires in COVID-19. The table came from immunoSEQ multiplex PCR; TCRdb's copy has only in-frame clones and leaves some out. The repertoire holds 150,000 to 200,000 clones, more than 75% seen once, with over 15% in the top ten. The material sequenced was peripheral blood. The receptors derive from a person aged 70 to 85 with COVID-19, enrolled during active disease.

The chain combines TRBV7-9 with TRBJ2-1; 8 nucleotides align to TRBD2. Trimming took 9 bases from V and 1 from J; bases not matched to a gene: 5. Germline V gene lookup returns CDR1 SEHNR and CDR2 FQNEAQ (reference sequence). CDR3 length: 14 amino acids. CDR3 in DNA: TGTGCCAGTTTAACTAGCGGATCCTACAATGAGCAGTTCTTC. Its translation: CASLTSGSYNEQFF.

V usage is TRBV2 and J usage is TRBJ1-2; D unclear. CDR3 length: 13 residues. The V gene lost 7 bases and the J gene lost 0 bases, with 9 bases spanning the gap. CDR1 SNHLY and CDR2 FYNNEI come from the germline V gene. CDR3 protein: CASKGGANYGYTF. Written as DNA, the CDR3 is TGTGCCAGCAAAGGCGGGGCTAACTATGGCTACACCTTC.

This chain joins TRBV5-4 and TRBJ2-4; no reliable D call. The CDR3 length is 17 residues. Germline V CDR1 and CDR2: SGHNT, YYREEE (reference sequence). Trimming pared 0 bases from V and 0 bases from J, leaving 13 bases between. The CDR3, as DNA: TGTGCCAGCAGCTTGGCCGCGGAGTGGAAAGCCAAAAACATTCAGTACTTC. It encodes CASSLAAEWKAKNIQYF.

The chain uses TRBV5-5 and TRBJ2-3; the D gene is possibly TRBD1 (6 bases). This CDR3 has 15 amino acids. Trimming left V 2 bases short and J 1 base short, with 11 bases between. Germline V CDR1 and CDR2: SGHKS, YYEKEE (reference sequence). The CDR3 nucleotides are TGTGCCAGCAGCTTCCGCCCAGGGGGCACAGATACGCAGTATTTT. It encodes CASSFRPGGTDTQYF.

The chain recombines TRBV7-9 with TRBJ1-1; TRBD1 aligns across 9 bases. The CDR3 runs to 15 residues. The ends lost 5 bases at V and 4 bases at J; junction bases unmatched: 8. CDR1 SEHNR and CDR2 FQNEAQ come from the germline V gene (reference sequence). CDR3: CASSPGQGPGTEAFF. In nucleotides, the CDR3 is TGTGCCAGCAGCCCCGGACAGGGGCCGGGCACTGAAGCTTTCTTT.

The chain employs TRBV28 and TRBJ2-1, with TRBD2 identical over 10 bases. After removal of 2 bases from V and 7 bases from J, the junction contained 5 bases not matched to a gene. The germline V gene has CDR1 MDHEN and CDR2 SYDVKM. This CDR3 contains 15 residues. The CDR3 DNA is TGTGCCAGCAGTTTACCCCTAGCGGGAGTAAATGAGCAGTTCTTC. Translation gives CASSLPLAGVNEQFF. Filled out from reference TRBV28 and TRBJ2-1, the complete variable domain reads DVKVTQSSRYLVKRTGEKVFLECVQDMDHENMFWYRQDPGLGLRLIYFSYDVKMKEKGDIPEGYSVSREKKERFSLILESASTNQTSMYLCASSLPLAGVNEQFFGPGTRLTVL.

V gene TRBV2 combines with J gene TRBJ1-4; D unresolved. The V end lost 8 bases, the J end lost 1 base, and 11 bases lay between the germline ends. CDR3 length: 14 residues. The germline V gene encodes CDR1 SNHLY and CDR2 FYNNEI. CDR3 loop: CASQPPGTNEKLFF. In nucleotides, the CDR3 is TGTGCCAGCCAGCCCCCAGGAACTAATGAAAAACTGTTTTTT. The whole variable domain, remainder taken from reference TRBV2 and TRBJ1-4, is EPEVTQTPSHQVTQMGQEVILRCVPISNHLYFYWYRQILGQKVEFLVSFYNNEISEKSEIFDDQFSVERPDGSNFTLKIRSTKLEDSAMYFCASQPPGTNEKLFFGSGTQLSVL.

The V call is TRBV2, the J call TRBJ1-2; D call uncertain. The CDR3 totals 10 residues. V lost 4 bases and J lost 10, with 7 bases in between. CDR1 is SNHLY, CDR2 FYNNEI, per germline. CDR3: CASSGGDYTF. As DNA, the CDR3 is TGTGCCAGCAGTGGCGGGGACTACACCTTC.

The chain joins TRBV9 to TRBJ2-5, with D possibly being TRBD2 (6 bases). CDR3 length: 16 residues. V shed 2 bases and J shed 5 bases, with 19 bases lying between them. Germline lookup yields CDR1 SGDLS and CDR2 YYNGEE. CDR3 DNA sequence: TGTGCCAGCAGCGTTCGGGGGACTGGTGGAAGGGAGACCCAGTACTTC. It is translated as CASSVRGTGGRETQYF.

This chain connects TRBV5-4 to TRBJ2-3; 10 positions match TRBD2. The CDR3 totals 16 residues. The germline V gene has CDR1 SGHNT and CDR2 YYREEE (reference sequence). V trimming: 4 bases; J trimming: 0 bases; junction bases outside the gene matches: 5. The CDR3 here is CASSPRTSGSTDTQYF. The CDR3 DNA follows: TGTGCCAGCAGCCCAAGGACTAGCGGAAGCACAGATACGCAGTATTTT.

This clone occurred a few times. The CDR3 reads CASSYGGNGYGYTF. In DNA, the CDR3 is TGTGCCAGCAGTTATGGCGGGAATGGCTATGGCTACACCTTC. This chain connects TRBV6-5 to TRBJ1-2; no firm D call. V was cut by 3 bases and J by 4 bases, with 12 bases left in between. The CDR3 is 14 amino acids. CDR1 and CDR2 from the germline V gene are MNHEY and SVGAGI.

This clone was detected once. The V and J genes are TRBV29-1 and TRBJ1-5; maybe TRBD1 (6 bases). CDR3 length: 14 residues. CDR1 SQVTM and CDR2 ANQGSEA come from the germline V gene. V lost 2 bases to trimming and J lost 4 bases, with 12 bases between them. CDR3 amino acids: CSVETGTSNQPQHF. CDR3 DNA: TGCAGCGTTGAAACAGGGACTAGTAATCAGCCCCAGCATTTT.

This clone has a single count. CDR3: CASSLALAGGEQFF. The CDR3 DNA reads TGTGCCAGCAGCTTGGCACTAGCGGGGGGAGAGCAGTTCTTC. The V gene is TRBV5-6, the J gene TRBJ2-1, with TRBD2 identical over 12 bases. Germline V gene sequence: CDR1 SGHDT, CDR2 YYEEEE. V shed 0 bases and J 10 bases; nucleotides not matched to a gene: 2. CDR3 length equals 14 residues.

This clone was picked up a small number of times. The chain uses TRBV5-1 and TRBJ2-5; the match to TRBD1 covers 10 bases. V lost 4 bases to trimming and J lost 5 bases; unmatched junction nucleotides: 8. Per the germline V gene, CDR1 is SGHRS and CDR2 is YFSETQ. This CDR3 comprises 15 residues. The DNA for the CDR3 is TGCGCCAGCAGCACGACAGGGGGCGCGGGGGAGACCCAGTACTTC. It is translated as CASSTTGGAGETQYF.

The chain couples TRBV19 to TRBJ2-5, with D tentatively TRBD2 (5 bases). Trimming cost V 5 bases and J 5 bases, with 9 bases left between them. This CDR3 has 12 residues. Germline V CDR1 and CDR2: LNHDA, SQIVND (reference sequence). For the CDR3, the DNA is TGTGCCAGTAGTTGGACGGGGGAGACCCAGTACTTC. Its protein product is CASSWTGETQYF.

This clone was picked up one time. This chain joins TRBV4-1 and TRBJ1-5; the match to TRBD1 covers 7 bases. V lost 5 bases and J lost 4; bases outside the gene matches: 5. The CDR3 is made up of 14 amino acids. Germline-derived CDR1 and CDR2 are MGHRA and YSYEKL. CDR3 amino acids: CASSLGQRNQPQHF. In DNA, the CDR3 is TGCGCCAGCAGCTTGGGACAGCGAAATCAGCCCCAGCATTTT.

This clone was recorded a few times. The chain has TRBV5-1 and TRBJ2-3, with 9 bases lining up with TRBD1. Germline CDR1 reads SGHRS; CDR2 reads YFSETQ. The J segment lost 0 bases and the V segment lost 4 bases, leaving 12 bases of the junction unmatched. This CDR3 comprises 18 residues. In DNA, the CDR3 is TGCGCCAGCAGCGGGATGATACCCGGACAGGGGAGCACAGATACGCAGTATTTT. This encodes CASSGMIPGQGSTDTQYF.

This clone has only one observation. The V and J genes are TRBV15 and TRBJ2-5; 7 bases map to TRBD1. Germline CDR1 and CDR2: LNHNV and YYDKDF (reference sequence). Trimming cost V 8 bases and J 0 bases; bases outside gene matches: 6. This CDR3 contains 14 residues. The CDR3: CATGEGTDQETQYF. CDR3 in DNA: TGTGCCACCGGTGAAGGGACAGACCAAGAGACCCAGTACTTC. The variable domain in full, completed from reference TRBV15 and TRBJ2-5, reads DAMVIQNPRYQVTQFGKPVTLSCSQTLNHNVMYWYQQKSSQAPKLLFHYYDKDFNNEADTPDNFQSRRPNTSFCFLDIRSPGLGDTAMYLCATGEGTDQETQYFGPGTRLLVL.

The CDR3 sequence is CASSLTGGGTNEKLFF. The DNA for the CDR3 is TGTGCCAGCAGCCTCACAGGGGGTGGAACTAATGAAAAACTGTTTTTT. The chain links TRBV28 to TRBJ1-4; 8 positions agree with TRBD1. Germline CDR1 reads MDHEN; CDR2 reads SYDVKM. V lost 6 bases, J lost 1 base, and 7 bases stayed unmatched. This CDR3 is built from 16 residues.

This clone was seen a single time. This chain links TRBV7-2 with TRBJ2-5; TRBD1 matches 10 bases. The ends lost 4 bases at V and 4 bases at J; junction bases unmatched: 6. The CDR3 sequence is 15 residues long. Germline CDR1 reads SGHTA; CDR2 reads FQGNSA. The CDR3 DNA reads TGTGCCAGCAGCTCCCGGGACAGGGGTCGAGAGACCCAGTACTTC. Amino acid sequence: CASSSRDRGRETQYF.

The chain combines TRBV7-8 with TRBJ2-1; 9 nucleotides align to TRBD2. The germline V gene has CDR1 SGHVS and CDR2 FQNEAQ. This CDR3 has 18 amino acids. With 5 bases clipped from V and 7 bases from J, the junction kept 18 bases outside the gene matches. CDR3 residues: CASSRYFTPSGKSNEQFF. For the CDR3, the DNA is TGTGCCAGCAGCCGATACTTCACACCTAGCGGGAAATCGAATGAGCAGTTCTTC. The whole variable domain, filled in from reference TRBV7-8 and TRBJ2-1, reads GAGVSQSPRYKVAKRGQDVALRCDPISGHVSLFWYQQALGQGPEFLTYFQNEAQLDKSGLPSDRFFAERPEGSVSTLKIQRTQQEDSAVYLCASSRYFTPSGKSNEQFFGPGTRLTVL.

This clone came up once. The chain employs TRBV6-2 or TRBV6-3 and TRBJ1-3, with a possible D match to TRBD1 (6 bases). Germline lookup yields CDR1 MNHEY and CDR2 SVGEGT. The CDR3 runs to 13 residues. The ends were cut back, 5 bases at V and 4 bases at J, with 9 bases in the middle. CDR3 nucleotide sequence: TGTGCCAGCAGTCGGGACATCGGAAACACCATATATTTT. It codes for CASSRDIGNTIYF.

The J gene is TRBJ1-1, the V gene TRBV7-9; 10 bases match TRBD1. Losses at the gene ends were 3 bases for V and 3 bases for J; bases not matched to a gene: 7. This CDR3 has 16 residues. Germline V gene data show CDR1 as SEHNR and CDR2 as FQNEAQ (reference sequence). CDR3 region: CASSFERGTGDTEAFF. Here the CDR3 DNA reads TGTGCCAGCAGCTTTGAGCGAGGGACAGGGGACACTGAAGCTTTCTTT.

In DNA form, the CDR3 reads TGTGCCAGCAGTTACAGGGCTAGCGGGGGGCTAGAGACCCAGTACTTC. Translated, it gives CASSYRASGGLETQYF. The chain is built from TRBV6-6 and TRBJ2-5, with 11 positions matching TRBD2. CDR1 MNHNY and CDR2 SVGAGI come from the germline V gene (reference sequence). The CDR3 contains 16 residues. Trimming cost V 2 bases and J 4 bases; bases outside gene matches: 6.

The J gene is TRBJ2-3, the V gene TRBV28; D call uncertain. There are 14 residues in the CDR3. CDR1 is MDHEN and CDR2 is SYDVKM in the germline V gene. Trimming took off 0 bases at V and 4 bases at J, with 8 bases between the two ends. The CDR3 protein is CASSLWSQSDTQYF. The CDR3 DNA reads as TGTGCCAGCAGTTTATGGTCCCAGTCAGATACGCAGTATTTT. The full variable domain, with the rest looked up from reference TRBV28 and TRBJ2-3, is DVKVTQSSRYLVKRTGEKVFLECVQDMDHENMFWYRQDPGLGLRLIYFSYDVKMKEKGDIPEGYSVSREKKERFSLILESASTNQTSMYLCASSLWSQSDTQYFGPGTRLTVL.

This sequence joins TRBV19 and TRBJ2-7; TRBD1 might be the D (6 bases). CDR3 length: 12 residues. Germline CDR1 reads LNHDA; CDR2 reads SQIVND (reference sequence). Trimming shortened V by 5 bases and J by 3 bases, and 8 bases separated the two germline ends. The CDR3 DNA sequence: TGTGCCAGTAGTCCCAGGGGCTACGAGCAGTACTTC. Translation: CASSPRGYEQYF.

This clone was detected a few times. The V and J genes are TRBV13 and TRBJ2-1; 7 positions match TRBD2. The CDR3 is 15 amino acids. Per the germline V gene, CDR1 is PRHDT and CDR2 is FYEKMQ (reference sequence). V lost 3 bases and J lost 7; bases outside the gene matches: 9. CDR3 DNA sequence: TGTGCCAGCAGCTTCGCAACCCCACTAGCGAATGAGCAGTTCTTC. Translating it yields CASSFATPLANEQFF.

The V gene is TRBV6-5, the J gene TRBJ1-2, with 7 nucleotides matching TRBD1. Looked up from germline, CDR1 is MNHEY and CDR2 is SVGAGI. The V segment lost 7 bases and the J segment 8 bases; nucleotides outside the gene matches: 13. CDR3 length equals 14 residues. CDR3 DNA sequence: TGTGCCAGCACCAGGGGACAGTACGGTGGGGGCTACACCTTC. This translates into CASTRGQYGGGYTF.